A single sample is the source of the 17 T cell receptor beta chains below, sequenced in a study of long-term antiretroviral therapy in people with HIV. Survey level was the resolution at which the v3.0 immunoSEQ assay ran. Sequenced by immunoSEQ multiplex PCR; TCRdb stores in-frame clones only, minus some. The table lists tens of thousands of clones, roughly 82% of them singletons, with less than 15% in the top ten. The sample here was unsorted PBMCs, taken 0.3 years after starting antiretroviral therapy. Receptors originate from a man aged 18 to 30 with HIV.

This clone turned up a few times. V usage is TRBV7-9 and J usage is TRBJ1-1; no clear D. The CDR3 sequence is 9 residues long. The V end lost 1 base, the J end lost 11 bases, and 2 bases lay between the germline ends. Germline CDR1 SEHNR, CDR2 FQNEAQ (reference sequence). The CDR3 nucleotides read TGTGCCAGCAGCTTAGGCGCTTTCTTT. It specifies CASSLGAFF.

The chain uses TRBV7-9 and TRBJ2-7; D unclear. V was shortened by 0 bases and J by 3 bases, with 9 bases between the two germline ends. Germline CDR1 is SEHNR and CDR2 is FQNEAQ (reference sequence). The CDR3 length is 14 residues. The CDR3 is CASSLAVKDYEQYF. In DNA, the CDR3 is TGTGCCAGCAGCTTAGCGGTCAAAGACTACGAGCAGTACTTC.

The chain combines TRBV23-1 with TRBJ1-5, with a tentative D call TRBD1 (6 bases). TRBV23-1 qualifies as an ORF whose function is uncertain. There are 17 residues in the CDR3. V lost 8 bases to trimming and J lost 1 base, with 21 bases between them. The CDR3 bases are TGCGCCAGCCCCCCAGGGGTGGGACTGCGAAGCAATCAGCCCCAGCATTTT. Translated, it gives CASPPGVGLRSNQPQHF.

This chain uses TRBV13 with TRBJ2-7, with D possibly TRBD1 on 7 matching bases. CDR3 length equals 14 residues. Trimming shortened V by 5 bases and J by 9 bases, and 20 bases separated the two germline ends. Germline CDR1 reads PRHDT; CDR2 reads FYEKMQ (reference sequence). The CDR3 DNA sequence: TGTGCCAGCAGCCAGGGGGGTGGGGGCACGGGGCAGTACTTC. This encodes CASSQGGGGTGQYF.

The chain is built from TRBV7-9 and TRBJ2-7; D possibly corresponds to TRBD2 (6 bases). The CDR3 sequence is 14 residues long. Deletions cut 2 bases from V and 1 base from J, with 9 bases between. Germline CDR1 is SEHNR and CDR2 is FQNEAQ (reference sequence). This CDR3 is CASSLIADSYEQYF. The DNA for the CDR3 is TGTGCCAGCAGCTTAATAGCGGATTCCTACGAGCAGTACTTC.

The chain links TRBV13 to TRBJ2-1; TRBD2 aligns across 11 bases. Germline V lookup: CDR1 PRHDT, CDR2 FYEKMQ (reference sequence). V trimming: 5 bases; J trimming: 5 bases; junction bases outside the gene matches: 5. The CDR3 is 15 amino acids. The CDR3 loop reads CASSPTSGSHNEQFF. In DNA, the CDR3 is TGTGCCAGCAGCCCTACTAGCGGGAGCCACAATGAGCAGTTCTTC.

V gene TRBV18 combines with J gene TRBJ1-2, with D perhaps matching TRBD1 (6 bases). This CDR3 spans 14 amino acids. CDR1 is KGHSH, CDR2 LQKENI, per germline. Between the trimmed V and J ends, which lost 3 bases and 4 bases, there was a span of 12 bases. The DNA for the CDR3 is TGTGCCAGCTCACCCCCCCCGACAGGCTATGGCTACACCTTC. Its protein product is CASSPPPTGYGYTF.

A word on this clone: The junction and the germline gene differ at one end; a read error may be behind it. This chain joins TRBV13 and TRBJ1-1; D uncertain. Germline assignment: CDR1 PRHDT and CDR2 FYEKMQ (reference sequence). The CDR3 runs 11 residues. CDR3 nucleotides: TGTGCCAGCAGCCTAGGAACTGAAGCTTTCTTT. Translated: CASSLGTEAFF. Variable domain in full (rest from reference TRBV13 and TRBJ1-1): AAGVIQSPRHLIKEKRETATLKCYPIPRHDTVYWYQQGPGQDPQFLISFYEKMQSDKGSIPDRFSAQQFSDYHSELNMSSLELGDSALYFCASSLGTEAFFGQGTRLTVV.

This chain uses TRBV2 with TRBJ2-3; 7 bases are shared with TRBD2. Germline V gene data show CDR1 as SNHLY and CDR2 as FYNNEI. This CDR3 is 13 amino acids long. The CDR3: CVGLAEGTDTQYF. DNA of the CDR3: TGTGTCGGGCTAGCGGAGGGCACAGATACGCAGTATTTT.

This clone was detected only once. The J gene is TRBJ1-1, the V gene TRBV18; possibly TRBD1 for D (5 bases). The CDR3 runs 16 residues. The V gene's germline CDR1 is KGHSH and CDR2 LQKENI. Trimming removed 3 bases at V and 1 base at J, with 15 bases between. CDR3 DNA sequence: TGTGCCAGCTCACCGATGAATGAACAGGCGAACACTGAAGCTTTCTTT. Its protein product is CASSPMNEQANTEAFF.

This clone is categorized as medium-sized. The chain recombines TRBV5-4 with TRBJ2-7; a possible D gene is TRBD1 (5 bases). Germline V gene sequence: CDR1 SGHNT, CDR2 YYREEE (reference sequence). There are 13 residues in the CDR3. The V end lost 4 bases, the J end lost 3 bases, and 11 bases lay between the germline ends. The CDR3 loop is CASSLDNNYEQYF. The CDR3 nucleotides are TGTGCCAGCAGCCTGGACAACAACTACGAGCAGTACTTC.

The chain employs TRBV28 and TRBJ2-7, with 8 bases that match TRBD1. V dropped 7 bases and J dropped 0; count of bases not matched to a gene: 11. The CDR3 runs 16 residues. Germline-derived CDR1 and CDR2 are MDHEN and SYDVKM. The CDR3 DNA reads TGTGCCAGCACCCCTTCGACCGGGACAGGCTCCTACGAGCAGTACTTC. This sequence encodes CASTPSTGTGSYEQYF. Full variable domain (remainder filled in from reference TRBV28 and TRBJ2-7): DVKVTQSSRYLVKRTGEKVFLECVQDMDHENMFWYRQDPGLGLRLIYFSYDVKMKEKGDIPEGYSVSREKKERFSLILESASTNQTSMYLCASTPSTGTGSYEQYFGPGTRLTVT.

The chain links TRBV7-9 to TRBJ2-7, with D unresolved. Trimming pared 2 bases from V and 1 base from J, leaving 9 bases between. CDR1 is SEHNR, CDR2 FQNEAQ, per germline (reference sequence). The CDR3 is 14 residues long. The CDR3 reads CASSLYVGSYEQYF. CDR3 sequence (DNA): TGTGCCAGCAGCTTATATGTGGGGTCCTACGAGCAGTACTTC.

The V call is TRBV4-1, the J call TRBJ2-1; 14 bases are a match to TRBD2. With V trimmed by 0 bases and J by 9 bases, 13 bases remained unmatched. The CDR3 has 19 residues. Germline values: CDR1 MGHRA, CDR2 YSYEKL. Written as DNA, the CDR3 is TGCGCCAGCAGCCAAGATCCGGAGGGACTAGCGGGAGAAAATGGTGAGCAGTTCTTC. Amino acid sequence: CASSQDPEGLAGENGEQFF.

V is TRBV5-1 and J is TRBJ2-7; D is perhaps TRBD2 (6 bases). CDR3 size: 15 residues. Germline V gives CDR1 SGHRS, CDR2 YFSETQ. Trimming shortened V by 4 bases and J by 6 bases, and 20 bases separated the two germline ends. The CDR3 loop reads CASSRTGDGGLEQYF. The DNA for the CDR3 is TGCGCCAGCAGCCGCACGGGGGACGGAGGTCTCGAGCAGTACTTC.

This sequence joins TRBV7-2 and TRBJ2-4; D possibly corresponds to TRBD2 (5 bases). CDR1 is SGHTA and CDR2 is FQGNSA in the germline V gene. This CDR3 is built from 14 residues. V lost 6 bases and J lost 6, with 15 bases in between. CDR3 sequence reads: CASSPGSQANIQYF. DNA of the CDR3: TGTGCCAGCAGTCCGGGGTCCCAGGCAAACATTCAGTACTTC.

The rearrangement uses TRBV6-6 and TRBJ2-7, with 12 positions matching TRBD2. Germline CDR1 is MNHNY and CDR2 is SVGAGI (reference sequence). The CDR3 contains 16 residues. Trimming at V came to 6 bases and at J to 3 bases, leaving 9 bases not matched to a gene. The CDR3 nucleotides read TGTGCCAGCAGACGGGAGGGACTAGCGGGTTACTACGAGCAGTACTTC. This sequence encodes CASRREGLAGYYEQYF.